This T cell receptor (beta chain) was observed in a study of blood T cell repertoires in COVID-19. Study in general: The cDNA or gDNA used as material had been derived from T cells, B-cell-depleted T cells, or PBMCs.

Sequencing was performed with immunoSEQ multiplex PCR; in TCRdb, only in-frame clones are kept and a portion is missing. The profile shows around 170,000 clones, approximately 88% of them singletons. The sequenced sample consisted of peripheral blood. The clonotype originates from a woman aged 25 to 39 with acute or convalescent COVID-19.

The CDR3 sequence: CASSPRQGRRNEQFF. The CDR3 region has the DNA TGTGCCAGCAGCCCTCGACAGGGGCGACGCAATGAGCAGTTCTTC. The V gene is TRBV21-1, the J gene TRBJ2-1; TRBD1 is taken as the D call from the table, unchecked against the DNA. TRBV21-1 is a known pseudogene. The CDR3 covers 15 residues.